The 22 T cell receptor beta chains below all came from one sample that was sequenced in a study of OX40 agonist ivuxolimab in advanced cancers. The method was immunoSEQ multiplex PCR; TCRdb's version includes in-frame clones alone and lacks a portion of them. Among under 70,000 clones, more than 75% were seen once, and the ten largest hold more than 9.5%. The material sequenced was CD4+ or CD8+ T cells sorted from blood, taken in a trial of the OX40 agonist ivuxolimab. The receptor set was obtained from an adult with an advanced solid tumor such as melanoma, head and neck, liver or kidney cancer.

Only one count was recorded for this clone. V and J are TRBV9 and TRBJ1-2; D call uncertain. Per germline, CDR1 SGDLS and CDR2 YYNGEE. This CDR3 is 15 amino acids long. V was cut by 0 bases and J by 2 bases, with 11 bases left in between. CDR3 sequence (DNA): TGTGCCAGCAGCGTAGACAGCGGAGCCAACTATGGCTACACCTTC. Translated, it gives CASSVDSGANYGYTF.

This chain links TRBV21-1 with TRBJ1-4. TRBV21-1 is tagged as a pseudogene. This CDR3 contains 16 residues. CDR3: CASSLRTPATNEKLFF. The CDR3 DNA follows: TGTGCCAGCAGCCTACGGACGCCTGCAACTAATGAAAAACTGTTTTTT.

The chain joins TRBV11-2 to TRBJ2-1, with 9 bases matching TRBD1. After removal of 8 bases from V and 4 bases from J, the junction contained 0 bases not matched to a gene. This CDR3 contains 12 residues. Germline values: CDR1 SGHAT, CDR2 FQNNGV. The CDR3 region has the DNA TGTGCCAGCGGGACAGGGTACAATGAGCAGTTCTTC. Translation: CASGTGYNEQFF.

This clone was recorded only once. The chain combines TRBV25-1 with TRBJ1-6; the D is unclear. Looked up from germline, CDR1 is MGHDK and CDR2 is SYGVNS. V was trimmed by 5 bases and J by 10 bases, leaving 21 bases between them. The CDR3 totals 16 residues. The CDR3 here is CASSPERVGPSSPLHF. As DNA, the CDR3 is TGTGCCAGCAGTCCCGAGAGGGTTGGTCCCTCCTCACCCCTCCACTTT.

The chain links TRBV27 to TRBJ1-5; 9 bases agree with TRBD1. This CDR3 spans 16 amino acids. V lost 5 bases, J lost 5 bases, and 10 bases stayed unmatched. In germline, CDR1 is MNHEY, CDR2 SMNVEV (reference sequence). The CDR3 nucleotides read TGTGCCAGCAGTGGAAGCACCTACAGGGGGCATCAGCCCCAGCATTTT. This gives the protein CASSGSTYRGHQPQHF.

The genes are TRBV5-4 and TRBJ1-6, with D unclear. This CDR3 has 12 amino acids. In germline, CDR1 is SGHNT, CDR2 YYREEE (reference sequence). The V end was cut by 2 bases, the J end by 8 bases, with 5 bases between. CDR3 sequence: CASSFQDSPLHF. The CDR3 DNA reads TGTGCCAGCAGCTTTCAGGATTCACCCCTCCACTTT.

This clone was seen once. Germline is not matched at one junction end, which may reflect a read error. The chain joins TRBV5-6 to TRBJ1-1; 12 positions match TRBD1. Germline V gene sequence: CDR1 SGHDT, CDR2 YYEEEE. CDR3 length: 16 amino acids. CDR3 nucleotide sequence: TGTGCCAGCACCTTGGGGACAGGGGGCTTTGCGACTGAAGCTTTCTTT. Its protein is CASTLGTGGFATEAFF.

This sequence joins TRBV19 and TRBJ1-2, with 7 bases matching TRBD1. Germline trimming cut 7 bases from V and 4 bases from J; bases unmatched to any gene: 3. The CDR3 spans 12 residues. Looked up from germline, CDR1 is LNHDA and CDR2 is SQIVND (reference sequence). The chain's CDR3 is CASTGGPYGYTF. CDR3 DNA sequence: TGTGCCAGTACAGGGGGACCCTATGGCTACACCTTC.

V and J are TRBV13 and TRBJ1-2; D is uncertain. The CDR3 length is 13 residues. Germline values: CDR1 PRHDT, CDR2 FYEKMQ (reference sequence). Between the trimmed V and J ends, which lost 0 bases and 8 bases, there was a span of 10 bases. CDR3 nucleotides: TGTGCCAGCAGCTTAGGCCACGGGCGGGGCTACACCTTC. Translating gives CASSLGHGRGYTF.

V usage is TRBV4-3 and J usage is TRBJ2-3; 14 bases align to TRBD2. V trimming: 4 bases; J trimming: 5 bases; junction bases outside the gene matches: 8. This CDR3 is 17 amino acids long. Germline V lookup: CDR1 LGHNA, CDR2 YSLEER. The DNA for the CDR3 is TGCGCCAGCAGCCCTCGACTAGCGGGGGGGCGGATAGATACGCAGTATTTT. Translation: CASSPRLAGGRIDTQYF.

Written as DNA, the CDR3 is TGTGCCAGCAGCCAAGGGACGGGTACGCAGTATTTT. Protein: CASSQGTGTQYF. The V gene is TRBV9, the J gene TRBJ2-3, with D possibly called TRBD1 or TRBD2 (5 bases each). Trimming stripped 4 bases from V and 8 bases from J, with 11 bases between. Germline V gene lookup returns CDR1 SGDLS and CDR2 YYNGEE. This CDR3 contains 12 residues.

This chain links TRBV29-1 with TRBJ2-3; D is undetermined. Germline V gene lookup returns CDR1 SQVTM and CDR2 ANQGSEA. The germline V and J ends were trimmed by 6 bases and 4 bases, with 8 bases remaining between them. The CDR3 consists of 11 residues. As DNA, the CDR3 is TGCAGCGTCACCAACCCAGATACGCAGTATTTT. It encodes CSVTNPDTQYF.

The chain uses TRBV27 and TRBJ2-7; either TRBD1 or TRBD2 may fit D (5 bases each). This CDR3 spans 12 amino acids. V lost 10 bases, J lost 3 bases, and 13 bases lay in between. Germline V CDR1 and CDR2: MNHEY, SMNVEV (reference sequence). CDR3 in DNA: TGTGCCACCTGGGACCAGGGCTACGAGCAGTACTTC. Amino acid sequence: CATWDQGYEQYF.

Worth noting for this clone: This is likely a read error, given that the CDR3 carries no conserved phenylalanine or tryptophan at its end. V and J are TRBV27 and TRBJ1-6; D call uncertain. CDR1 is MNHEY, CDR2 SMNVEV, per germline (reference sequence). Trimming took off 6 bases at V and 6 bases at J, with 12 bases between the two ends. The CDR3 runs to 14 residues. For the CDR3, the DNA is TGTGCCAGCAGACCTGGACTTTTTAATTCACCCCTCCACCTT. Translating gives CASRPGLFNSPLHL.

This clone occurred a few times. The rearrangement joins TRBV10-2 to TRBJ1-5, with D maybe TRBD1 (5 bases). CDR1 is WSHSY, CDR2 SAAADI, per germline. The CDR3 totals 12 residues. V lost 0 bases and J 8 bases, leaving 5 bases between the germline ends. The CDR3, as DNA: TGCGCCAGCAGTGAGTCAGGGGAGCCCCAGCATTTT. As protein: CASSESGEPQHF.

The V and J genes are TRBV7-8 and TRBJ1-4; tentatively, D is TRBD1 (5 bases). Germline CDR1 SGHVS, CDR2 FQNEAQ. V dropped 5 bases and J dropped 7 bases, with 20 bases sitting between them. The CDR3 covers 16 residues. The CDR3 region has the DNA TGTGCCAGCAGCCCTAAAACCGGGGCCCTTGGTGAAAAACTGTTTTTT. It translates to CASSPKTGALGEKLFF.

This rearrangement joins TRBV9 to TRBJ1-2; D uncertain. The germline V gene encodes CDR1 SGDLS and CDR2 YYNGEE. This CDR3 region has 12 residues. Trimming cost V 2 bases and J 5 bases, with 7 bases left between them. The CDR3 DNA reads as TGTGCCAGCAGCGTCCGGGATTATGGCTACACCTTC. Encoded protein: CASSVRDYGYTF.

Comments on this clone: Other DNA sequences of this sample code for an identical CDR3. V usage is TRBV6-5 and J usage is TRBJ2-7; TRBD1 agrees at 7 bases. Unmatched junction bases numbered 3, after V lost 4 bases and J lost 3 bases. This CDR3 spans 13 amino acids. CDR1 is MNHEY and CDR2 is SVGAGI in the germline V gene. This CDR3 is CASSLGQYYEQYF. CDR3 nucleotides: TGTGCCAGCAGTTTGGGACAGTACTACGAGCAGTACTTC.

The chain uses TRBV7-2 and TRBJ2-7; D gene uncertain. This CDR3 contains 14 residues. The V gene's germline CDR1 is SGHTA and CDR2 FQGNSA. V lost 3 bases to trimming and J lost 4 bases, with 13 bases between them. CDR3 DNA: TGTGCCAGCAGCTTCGGCAGGACGGTTTACGAGCAGTACTTC. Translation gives CASSFGRTVYEQYF.

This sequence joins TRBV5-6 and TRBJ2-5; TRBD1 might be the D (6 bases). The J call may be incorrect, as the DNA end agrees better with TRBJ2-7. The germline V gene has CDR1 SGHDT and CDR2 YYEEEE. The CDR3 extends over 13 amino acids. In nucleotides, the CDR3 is TGTGCCAGCAGCGCGACAGGTTTCTACGAGCAGTACTTC. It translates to CASSATGFYEQYF.

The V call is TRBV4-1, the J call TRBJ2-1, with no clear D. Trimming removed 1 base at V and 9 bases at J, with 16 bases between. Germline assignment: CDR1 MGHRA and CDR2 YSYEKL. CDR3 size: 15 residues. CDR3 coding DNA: TGCGCCAGCAGCCAAGGCCGCATTATGACGACTGAGCAGTTCTTC. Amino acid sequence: CASSQGRIMTTEQFF.

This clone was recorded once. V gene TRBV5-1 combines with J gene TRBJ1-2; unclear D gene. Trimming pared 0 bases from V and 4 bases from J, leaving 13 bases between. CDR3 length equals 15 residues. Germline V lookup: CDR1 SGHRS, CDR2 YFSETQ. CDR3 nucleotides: TGCGCCAGCAGCTTGGCCCCGGGGTATGCCTATGGCTACACCTTC. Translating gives CASSLAPGYAYGYTF.